This T cell receptor beta chain comes out of a study of T cells after yellow fever vaccination. A universal primer site and UMIs were added as TCR cDNA was made by 5'RACE template switching. MiXCR, run by TCRdb on the 5' RACE reads, gives a single entry per CDR3 protein. Of over 100,000 distinct CDR3 sequences listed, more than 7.5% are singletons. Overall study findings and caveats: A limited proportion of clonotypes was detected within both the CD4 and CD8 compartments.

This clonotype was counted ten times or more. The target antigen is unknown. The input for sequencing was CD8+ T cells sorted from PBMCs, taken 45 days after the yellow fever booster vaccination. The clonotype originates from a young man who received the YFV17D yellow fever vaccine.

CDR3 loop: CSVGILENIQYF. CDR3 sequence (DNA): TGCAGCGTGGGGATACTAGAAAACATTCAGTACTTC. V and J are TRBV29-1 and TRBJ2-4; D perhaps matches TRBD2 (5 bases). Germline V gene lookup returns CDR1 SQVTM and CDR2 ANQGSEA. V shed 6 bases and J shed 5 bases, with 11 bases lying between them. The CDR3 totals 12 residues.